Here is one T cell receptor (beta chain) with its context. Its antigen is not identified. V was pared by 0 bases and J by 8 bases, with 18 bases between. The germline CDR1 and CDR2 sequences are SGHRS and YFSETQ. The CDR3 has 17 amino acids. The data are from a study of T cell responses to AZD1222 COVID-19 vaccine. Study observations and caveats: Clonal diversity may have been underestimated, and the donors were mostly white British, with more females than males. After two AZD1222 doses, spike-specific TCR breadth and depth rose versus day 0. Seropositive AZD1222 recipients at baseline numbered only five or six.

Repertoires were generated with immunoSEQ multiplex PCR, while TCRdb's copy carries only in-frame clones and drops some. The sample contains tens of thousands of clones, 92% of which appear only once. This chain links TRBV5-1 with TRBJ1-6; D unresolved. The source was peripheral blood, collected 28 days after the second AZD1222 dose. The origin of this receptor is an adult who received the AZD1222 COVID-19 vaccine. The CDR3 reads CASSLGLALTRDSPLHF. CDR3 in DNA: TGCGCCAGCAGCTTGGGGCTGGCGCTGACCCGAGATTCACCCCTCCACTTT.